This entry concerns a single TCR beta chain. This sample's time point: peripheral blood 6 weeks after treatment start. The data were taken from a study of PD-L1 blockade in urothelial cancer. Study overall: Blood gave a median roughly 150,000 T cells.

The table came from immunoSEQ multiplex PCR; TCRdb's copy has only in-frame clones and leaves some out. The data contain approximately 120,000 clones, about 83% of them singletons. Per germline, CDR1 LGHNA and CDR2 YNFKEQ. V lost 3 bases to trimming and J lost 2 bases; unmatched junction nucleotides: 7. CDR3 size: 18 residues. This TCR came from a man in his fifties with urothelial cancer. The chain employs TRBV4-2 and TRBJ2-3; 14 nucleotides agree with TRBD2. The sequencing used PBMCs, collected around atezolizumab (anti-PD-L1) treatment. CDR3 DNA: TGTGCCAGCAGCCAGAGACTAGCGGGAGGGGTGTCCACAGATACGCAGTATTTT. It is translated as CASSQRLAGGVSTDTQYF.